A single sample is the source of the 15 T cell receptor beta chains below, sequenced in a study of T cell clonality in common variable immunodeficiency. The repertoire was sequenced with immunoSEQ multiplex PCR; TCRdb's copy has only in-frame clones and lacks some. This sample shows some 28,000 clones and no singletons; roughly an eighth rests with the ten largest. Sequences were obtained from peripheral blood mononuclear cells. Receptors originate from a person aged 18 to 75 in good health.

There are many counts of this clone. The sequenced fragment ends 3 residues before the CDR3 boundary, so the rest is inferred from the germline J gene. V and J are TRBV7-2 and TRBJ2-1; D unclear. Deletions cut 5 bases from V and 8 bases from J, with 10 bases between. From germline, CDR1 is SGHTA and CDR2 FQGNSA. The CDR3 totals 12 residues. The DNA read from the CDR3 is TGTGCCAGCAGCCCCAGGAAGGATGAG. Residues: CASSPRKDE. The whole CDR3 protein reads CASSPRKDEQFF.

This clone appeared many times. The read terminates 3 residues before the CDR3 end, so the remaining end is supplied by the germline J gene. This rearrangement joins TRBV18 to TRBJ1-3; 10 bases fit TRBD1. Trimming took 2 bases from V and 0 from J; bases not matched to a gene: 1. The CDR3 runs to 16 residues. The germline CDR1 and CDR2 sequences are KGHSH and LQKENI. The CDR3 protein is CASSPGTGDSGNTIYF. The part of the CDR3 DNA that was read is TGTGCCAGCTCACCAGGGACAGGGGACTCTGGAAACACC.

This clone appeared many times. The read falls 3 residues short of the CDR3 end, and the missing part is taken from the germline J gene. This chain uses TRBV7-7 with TRBJ2-5, with TRBD1 identical over 7 bases. The CDR3 is 13 amino acids. Germline CDR1 SSHAT, CDR2 FNYEAQ (reference sequence). The CDR3 reads CAVQGLAQETQYF. The part of the CDR3 DNA that was read is TGTGCGGTACAGGGGTTGGCCCAAGAGACC.

This clone has a count of ten or more. The CDR3 end is not reached by the read, which stops 3 residues before it; the germline J gene fills it in. The chain employs TRBV29-1 and TRBJ1-1; no definite D call. The CDR3 contains 13 residues. The germline CDR1 and CDR2 sequences are SQVTM and ANQGSEA. The ends were cut back, 4 bases at V and 0 bases at J, with 9 bases in the middle. The CDR3 is CSVVKVLNTEAFF. Partial CDR3 DNA: TGCAGCGTTGTCAAGGTTCTGAACACTGAA. The full variable domain, rest sourced from reference TRBV29-1 and TRBJ1-1, is SAVISQKPSRDICQRGTSLTIQCQVDSQVTMMFWYRQQPGQSLTLIATANQGSEATYESGFVIDKFPISRPNLTFSTLTVSNMSPEDSSIYLCSVVKVLNTEAFFGQGTRLTVV.

This clone was observed many times. Read sequence stops 3 residues before the CDR3 end, and the germline J gene provides the missing end. The chain couples TRBV7-2 to TRBJ1-3; possible D gene TRBD1, 6 bases. V was trimmed by 5 bases and J by 4 bases, leaving 9 bases between them. This CDR3 is 13 amino acids long. The germline CDR1 and CDR2 sequences are SGHTA and FQGNSA. The CDR3 reads CASSPQGGNTIYF. The sequenced part of the CDR3 DNA is TGTGCCAGCAGCCCTCAGGGGGGAAACACC. The full variable domain, its missing parts supplied by reference TRBV7-2 and TRBJ1-3, is GAGVSQSPSNKVTEKGKDVELRCDPISGHTALYWYRQSLGQGLEFLIYFQGNSAPDKSGLPSDRFSAERTGGSVSTLTIQRTQQEDSAVYLCASSPQGGNTIYFGEGSWLTVV.

The sample holds many counts of this clone. The read comes to an end 3 residues before the CDR3 does, leaving the germline J gene to fill in the end. J is TRBJ1-5 and V is TRBV5-1, with TRBD1 matching 8 bases. This CDR3 has 15 residues. Germline V gene sequence: CDR1 SGHRS, CDR2 YFSETQ. V gave up 1 base and J gave up 2 bases; unmatched junction bases: 2. CDR3 protein: CASSLSTGGNQPQHF. The sequenced part of the CDR3 DNA is TGCGCCAGCAGCTTGTCGACAGGGGGCAATCAGCCC.

This clone was recorded many times. The read terminates 3 residues ahead of where the CDR3 ends, so the germline J gene completes it. V and J are TRBV7-8 and TRBJ2-3; D unresolved. V dropped 5 bases and J dropped 3 bases, with 9 bases sitting between them. Germline CDR1 is SGHVS and CDR2 is FQNEAQ. The CDR3 extends over 13 amino acids. CDR3: CASSPQTTDTQYF. The sequenced CDR3 bases are TGTGCCAGCAGCCCCCAGACTACAGATACG.

This clone was counted many times. The observed sequence ends 3 residues before the CDR3 terminus, with the missing tail filled in from the germline J gene. The J gene is TRBJ2-4, the V gene TRBV5-1; D may be TRBD1 or TRBD2 (5 bases each). The V and J ends lost 3 bases and 9 bases respectively, with 16 bases between them. The CDR3 loop spans 14 amino acids. Per germline, CDR1 SGHRS and CDR2 YFSETQ. CDR3 bases read: TGCGCCAGCAGCTCAGGGAGCCTATATGGCATT. It specifies CASSSGSLYGI. The CDR3 in full is CASSSGSLYGIQYF.

A remark on this clone: The CDR3 goes on 3 residues after the read ends, and that part is filled in from the germline J gene. The rearrangement joins TRBV19 to TRBJ2-2; 16 bases are shared with TRBD2. With V trimmed by 5 bases and J by 5 bases, 17 bases remained unmatched. Per germline, CDR1 LNHDA and CDR2 SQIVND (reference sequence). This CDR3 contains 21 residues. Incomplete CDR3 DNA: TGTGCCAGTAGTCTATTCTCGGGACTAGCGGGGGGGCCGGGTCGAACCGGGGAG. Its protein is CASSLFSGLAGGPGRTGE. The full CDR3 protein is CASSLFSGLAGGPGRTGELFF.

This clone was seen ten or more times. The read ends 3 residues shy of where the CDR3 ends; the end is completed using the germline J gene. The chain is built from TRBV2 and TRBJ1-4; possible D gene TRBD1, 6 bases. CDR1 and CDR2 from the germline V gene are SNHLY and FYNNEI. The ends were cut back, 7 bases at V and 5 bases at J, with 14 bases in the middle. This CDR3 has 14 amino acids. The CDR3 bases that were read are TGTGCCAGCACTGTGACAGGAGGAAATGAAAAA. Residues: CASTVTGGNEK. From start to end, the CDR3 is CASTVTGGNEKLFF.

This clone has ten or more counts. The missing CDR3 end, 3 residues past where the read stops, is filled in from the germline J gene. The chain joins TRBV7-8 to TRBJ2-3, with TRBD1 matching 10 bases. The germline gives CDR1 SGHVS, CDR2 FQNEAQ. V gave up 4 bases and J gave up 4 bases; unmatched junction bases: 11. The CDR3 is made up of 17 amino acids. The sequenced CDR3 bases are TGTGCCAGCAGCTCACCCCCCCGGGACAGGGGTCCAGATACG. Its translation is CASSSPPRDRGPDT. The CDR3 as a whole reads CASSSPPRDRGPDTQYF.

As for this clone: Sequencing ends 3 residues short of the CDR3 end; the germline J gene provides the rest. This chain links TRBV19 with TRBJ2-7, with D perhaps matching TRBD1 (5 bases). Germline CDR1 is LNHDA and CDR2 is SQIVND (reference sequence). The CDR3 consists of 15 residues. V was shortened by 6 bases and J by 2 bases, with 17 bases between the two germline ends. The CDR3 protein is CASRQYNDRTYEQYF. The sequenced CDR3 bases are TGTGCCAGTAGACAATATAATGACAGAACCTACGAG.

This clone was seen many times. The CDR3 DNA, read in part, is TGTGCCTGGAGCGGGGTTCGGGGAGAGACC. As protein: CAWSGVRGET. The whole CDR3 sequence reads CAWSGVRGETQYF. This chain uses TRBV30 with TRBJ2-5, with D possibly being TRBD2 (5 bases). With the read ending 3 residues before the CDR3 end, the germline J gene is used to fill in that end. In germline, CDR1 is GTSNPN, CDR2 SVGIG (reference sequence). V was cut by 3 bases and J by 4 bases, with 12 bases left in between. There are 13 residues in the CDR3.

There are many counts of this clone. The read ends 3 residues early relative to the CDR3; the germline J gene fills the gap. This chain connects TRBV5-1 to TRBJ1-6; no clear D gene. The V gene lost 4 bases and the J gene lost 0 bases, with 14 bases spanning the gap. This CDR3 has 17 amino acids. CDR1 is SGHRS, CDR2 YFSETQ, per germline. CDR3 DNA (partial): TGCGCCAGCAGCCGAAACACCGAGAGCTCCTATAATTCACCC. Translated: CASSRNTESSYNSP. The whole CDR3 protein reads CASSRNTESSYNSPLHF.

This clone was counted ten times or more. Sequencing ends 3 residues short of the CDR3 end; the germline J gene provides the rest. This chain uses TRBV5-5 with TRBJ2-3; 11 nucleotides match TRBD2. Germline V gene sequence: CDR1 SGHKS, CDR2 YYEKEE (reference sequence). The CDR3 spans 14 residues. The V gene end was trimmed by 1 base and the J gene end by 8 bases; junction bases not matched to a gene: 3. The sequenced CDR3 bases are TGTGCCAGCAGCTTGACTAGCGGGGGTGTTACG. This gives the protein CASSLTSGGVT. The whole CDR3 sequence is CASSLTSGGVTQYF.